These 25 T cell receptor beta chains share one sample of origin, sequenced in a study of OX40 agonist ivuxolimab in advanced cancers. Method: immunoSEQ multiplex PCR; TCRdb's copy keeps in-frame clones and lacks some. The sample consists of fewer than 30,000 clones, around nine tenths of them appearing once. The sequenced sample was CD4+ or CD8+ T cells sorted from blood, obtained in a trial of the OX40 agonist ivuxolimab. The receptor source for this set is an adult with an advanced solid tumor such as melanoma, head and neck, liver or kidney cancer.

The rearrangement joins TRBV27 to TRBJ1-5; D is ambiguous. Deletions cut 5 bases from V and 3 bases from J, with 11 bases between. CDR1 is MNHEY and CDR2 is SMNVEV in the germline V gene (reference sequence). CDR3 size: 14 residues. DNA for the CDR3: TGTGCCAGCAGTCAAACCCAGTTCAATCAGCCCCAGCATTTT. Amino acids: CASSQTQFNQPQHF.

This chain links TRBV6-1 with TRBJ1-2; TRBD1 aligns across 10 bases. The CDR3 covers 15 residues. Per the germline V gene, CDR1 is MNHNS and CDR2 is SASEGT. With V trimmed by 6 bases and J by 4 bases, 8 bases remained unmatched. The CDR3: CASRGGQGISYGYTF. The CDR3 nucleotides are TGTGCCAGCAGGGGGGGACAGGGGATTTCCTATGGCTACACCTTC.

The V gene is TRBV4-1, the J gene TRBJ1-5, with a weak D call TRBD1 (6 bases). The CDR3 is made up of 16 amino acids. V was trimmed by 4 bases and J by 3 bases, leaving 16 bases between them. Germline CDR1 is MGHRA and CDR2 is YSYEKL. Here the CDR3 DNA reads TGCGCCAGCAGCCGTTACACAGACAGGCCCAATCAGCCCCAGCATTTT. This gives the protein CASSRYTDRPNQPQHF.

J is TRBJ2-5 and V is TRBV7-9; tentative D call: TRBD2 (6 bases). Germline assignment: CDR1 SEHNR and CDR2 FQNEAQ (reference sequence). V dropped 4 bases and J dropped 3 bases, with 18 bases sitting between them. CDR3 length: 16 amino acids. The CDR3 nucleotides read TGTGCCAGCAGCTCACCTGCGGGGCCGAGAGAAGAGACCCAGTACTTC. Protein sequence: CASSSPAGPREETQYF. The whole variable domain, filled in from reference TRBV7-9 and TRBJ2-5, reads DTGVSQNPRHKITKRGQNVTFRCDPISEHNRLYWYRQTLGQGPEFLTYFQNEAQLEKSRLLSDRFSAERPKGSFSTLEIQRTEQGDSAMYLCASSSPAGPREETQYFGPGTRLLVL.

The gene calls are TRBV19 and TRBJ2-7; unclear D gene. Germline CDR1 reads LNHDA; CDR2 reads SQIVND (reference sequence). The CDR3 length is 13 residues. With 1 base removed from V and 5 bases from J, the gap between germline ends came to 9 bases. Here the CDR3 reads CASSIGGSNEQYF. CDR3 in DNA: TGTGCCAGTAGTATAGGCGGCTCTAACGAGCAGTACTTC.

The count of this clone is one. The V and J genes are TRBV6-6 and TRBJ1-2; D is perhaps TRBD1 (5 bases). Deletions cut 0 bases from V and 6 bases from J, with 8 bases between. CDR3 size: 13 residues. CDR1 is MNHNY, CDR2 SVGAGI, per germline (reference sequence). CDR3 residues: CASSYSSGDGYTF. In DNA form, the CDR3 reads TGTGCCAGCAGTTACTCGTCGGGGGATGGCTACACCTTC.

As to this clone: The sample holds other DNA sequences that translate to the same CDR3. The rearrangement joins TRBV6-1 to TRBJ1-2, with 8 bases aligning to TRBD1. Per the germline V gene, CDR1 is MNHNS and CDR2 is SASEGT. Trimming removed 8 bases from V and 2 bases from J; junction bases left unmatched: 10. The CDR3 sequence is 15 residues long. For the CDR3, the DNA is TGTGCCAGCCGGACAGGGCAAGGCCCCAACTATGGCTACACCTTC. Its translation is CASRTGQGPNYGYTF.

The chain recombines TRBV11-3 with TRBJ2-5; the D is unclear. Germline assignment: CDR1 SGHNT and CDR2 YENEEA. This CDR3 spans 12 amino acids. V shed 5 bases and J shed 5 bases, with 9 bases lying between them. The CDR3 here is CASSLGWETQYF. The CDR3 DNA follows: TGTGCCAGCAGCCTGGGGTGGGAGACCCAGTACTTC.

The gene calls are TRBV11-2 and TRBJ2-3; no clear D gene. The V end was cut by 3 bases, the J end by 6 bases, with 1 base between. Looked up from germline, CDR1 is SGHAT and CDR2 is FQNNGV. The CDR3 is made up of 10 amino acids. CDR3 sequence reads: CASSFDTQYF. In DNA, the CDR3 is TGTGCCAGCAGCTTCGATACGCAGTATTTT.

This chain uses TRBV11-3 with TRBJ2-5; the match to TRBD1 covers 8 bases. Germline assignment: CDR1 SGHNT and CDR2 YENEEA. The CDR3 contains 17 residues. The junction had 13 bases not matched to a gene; V was cut back by 0 bases and J by 7 bases. CDR3 DNA sequence: TGTGCCAGCAGCTTAGATCTTACGGACAGGGTCTCAGGGACCCAGTACTTC. Translated: CASSLDLTDRVSGTQYF. Supplemented by reference TRBV11-3 and TRBJ2-5, the full variable domain reads EAGVVQSPRYKIIEKKQPVAFWCNPISGHNTLYWYLQNLGQGPELLIRYENEEAVDDSQLPKDRFSAERLKGVDSTLKIQPAELGDSAVYLCASSLDLTDRVSGTQYFGPGTRLLVL.

The rearrangement joins TRBV4-1 to TRBJ2-3, with 10 bases matching TRBD1. The CDR3 is 17 amino acids. Unmatched junction bases numbered 13, after V lost 4 bases and J lost 6 bases. Germline CDR1 and CDR2: MGHRA and YSYEKL. CDR3 residues: CASSPATGTGVFDTQYF. CDR3 coding DNA: TGCGCCAGCAGCCCGGCAACCGGGACAGGGGTTTTCGATACGCAGTATTTT.

This rearrangement joins TRBV30 to TRBJ2-7; no clear D gene. CDR1 and CDR2 (germline): GTSNPN, SVGIG (reference sequence). There are 15 residues in the CDR3. V was cut by 0 bases and J by 7 bases, with 19 bases left in between. For the CDR3, the DNA is TGTGCCTGGAGTGTGGGCCAGGAGATCCTTTGGGAGCAGTACTTC. Residues: CAWSVGQEILWEQYF.

The V and J genes are TRBV6-6 and TRBJ1-1; D possibly corresponds to TRBD1 (5 bases). The CDR3 has 11 residues. Germline V gives CDR1 MNHNY, CDR2 SVGAGI (reference sequence). V lost 8 bases and J 4 bases, leaving 8 bases between the germline ends. DNA for the CDR3: TGTGCCAGCGTCGGGGGCACTGAAGCTTTCTTT. This codes for CASVGGTEAFF.

The chain has TRBV10-3 and TRBJ2-5, with 9 positions matching TRBD2. V lost 6 bases, J lost 9 bases, and 11 bases stayed unmatched. Germline V gene lookup returns CDR1 ENHRY and CDR2 SYGVKD. This CDR3 spans 14 amino acids. The CDR3 reads CAIRGPGLAQAQYF. The CDR3 coding sequence is TGTGCCATCAGGGGGCCGGGACTAGCACAGGCCCAGTACTTC.

This rearrangement joins TRBV7-6 to TRBJ2-7; D is uncertain. From germline, CDR1 is SGHVS and CDR2 FNYEAQ. V gave up 4 bases and J gave up 3 bases, with 10 bases separating them. This CDR3 has 13 residues. CDR3 DNA sequence: TGTGCCAGCAGCTCAGACCTTTTCTACGAGCAGTACTTC. Translation gives CASSSDLFYEQYF.

This clone was recorded a few times. The V call is TRBV6-4, the J call TRBJ2-3, with D maybe TRBD2 (6 bases). V lost 4 bases to trimming and J lost 2 bases, with 13 bases between them. CDR3 length equals 15 residues. CDR1 MRHNA and CDR2 SNTAGT come from the germline V gene. The CDR3 loop is CASSAGGAHTDTQYF. CDR3 sequence (DNA): TGTGCCAGCAGTGCCGGCGGGGCCCACACAGATACGCAGTATTTT.

This chain joins TRBV4-3 and TRBJ2-7; TRBD1 matches 9 bases. CDR3 length: 16 amino acids. CDR1 LGHNA and CDR2 YSLEER come from the germline V gene. V lost 0 bases, J lost 5 bases, and 8 bases stayed unmatched. The chain's CDR3 is CASSQDLGQGAHEQYF. CDR3 bases: TGCGCCAGCAGCCAAGATCTGGGACAGGGCGCCCACGAGCAGTACTTC.

This chain joins TRBV9 and TRBJ1-2, with 11 bases lining up with TRBD1. The junction had 6 bases not matched to a gene; V was cut back by 2 bases and J by 6 bases. CDR1 SGDLS and CDR2 YYNGEE come from the germline V gene. The CDR3 length is 15 residues. CDR3 amino acids: CASSVGDRGLDGYTF. CDR3 sequence (DNA): TGTGCCAGCAGCGTTGGGGACAGGGGGTTGGATGGCTACACCTTC. Full variable domain (remainder filled in from reference TRBV9 and TRBJ1-2): DSGVTQTPKHLITATGQRVTLRCSPRSGDLSVYWYQQSLDQGLQFLIQYYNGEERAKGNILERFSAQQFPDLHSELNLSSLELGDSALYFCASSVGDRGLDGYTFGSGTRLTVV.

The chain recombines TRBV2 with TRBJ2-7; D assignment may be TRBD1 or TRBD2 (6 bases each). Germline V gene data show CDR1 as SNHLY and CDR2 as FYNNEI. V lost 7 bases and J 0 bases, leaving 19 bases between the germline ends. The CDR3 sequence is 16 residues long. This chain's CDR3 is CASITRLGGSSYEQYF. CDR3 DNA sequence: TGTGCCAGCATTACCCGCCTGGGGGGCAGCTCCTACGAGCAGTACTTC.

The chain links TRBV6-4 to TRBJ1-1; a weak D match, TRBD1 (5 bases). This CDR3 spans 13 amino acids. V lost 5 bases to trimming and J lost 0 bases, with 7 bases between them. Germline CDR1 MRHNA, CDR2 SNTAGT. The chain's CDR3 is CASSWGMNTEAFF. DNA of the CDR3: TGTGCCAGCAGTTGGGGGATGAACACTGAAGCTTTCTTT.

The chain is built from TRBV5-8 and TRBJ2-7; TRBD1 aligns across 8 bases. CDR1 and CDR2 from the germline V gene are SGHTS and YDEGEE. After removal of 2 bases from V and 6 bases from J, the junction contained 10 bases not matched to a gene. This CDR3 has 15 amino acids. DNA of the CDR3: TGTGCCAGCAGCTTAGGGCACAGGGGGGTCGGCGAGCAGTACTTC. Translating gives CASSLGHRGVGEQYF.

The chain uses TRBV2 and TRBJ2-7, with D tentatively TRBD1 or TRBD2 (6 bases each). In germline, CDR1 is SNHLY, CDR2 FYNNEI. Trimming took 3 bases from V and 4 from J, leaving 13 bases between them. The CDR3 contains 14 residues. The CDR3 DNA reads TGTGCCAGCAGTGAGCCGGGGGCTGGTTACGAGCAGTACTTC. This codes for CASSEPGAGYEQYF.

This clone appeared once. This chain uses TRBV4-1 with TRBJ2-3; 12 bases line up with TRBD2. V trimming: 4 bases; J trimming: 5 bases; junction bases outside the gene matches: 7. The germline CDR1 and CDR2 sequences are MGHRA and YSYEKL. This CDR3 has 16 amino acids. The CDR3 DNA follows: TGCGCCAGCAGCCGAGTCGGACTAGCGGGACGAGATACGCAGTATTTT. Protein product: CASSRVGLAGRDTQYF.

The chain uses TRBV5-1 and TRBJ1-1, with a tentative D call TRBD1 (5 bases). V was cut by 0 bases and J by 0 bases, with 12 bases left in between. This CDR3 comprises 16 residues. CDR1 is SGHRS and CDR2 is YFSETQ in the germline V gene. As DNA, the CDR3 is TGCGCCAGCAGCTTGGAACGGGGGATGGTGAACACTGAAGCTTTCTTT. Amino acids: CASSLERGMVNTEAFF.

This clone was seen more than once but under ten times. This sample includes further DNA sequences coding for the same CDR3. This chain connects TRBV6-1 to TRBJ1-2; 8 nucleotides line up with TRBD1. The junction had 2 bases not matched to a gene; V was cut back by 1 base and J by 1 base. The CDR3 is 15 residues long. The germline V gene has CDR1 MNHNS and CDR2 SASEGT. The CDR3 reads CASSEGTGINYGYTF. The CDR3 bases are TGTGCCAGCAGTGAAGGGACAGGGATTAACTATGGCTACACCTTC.